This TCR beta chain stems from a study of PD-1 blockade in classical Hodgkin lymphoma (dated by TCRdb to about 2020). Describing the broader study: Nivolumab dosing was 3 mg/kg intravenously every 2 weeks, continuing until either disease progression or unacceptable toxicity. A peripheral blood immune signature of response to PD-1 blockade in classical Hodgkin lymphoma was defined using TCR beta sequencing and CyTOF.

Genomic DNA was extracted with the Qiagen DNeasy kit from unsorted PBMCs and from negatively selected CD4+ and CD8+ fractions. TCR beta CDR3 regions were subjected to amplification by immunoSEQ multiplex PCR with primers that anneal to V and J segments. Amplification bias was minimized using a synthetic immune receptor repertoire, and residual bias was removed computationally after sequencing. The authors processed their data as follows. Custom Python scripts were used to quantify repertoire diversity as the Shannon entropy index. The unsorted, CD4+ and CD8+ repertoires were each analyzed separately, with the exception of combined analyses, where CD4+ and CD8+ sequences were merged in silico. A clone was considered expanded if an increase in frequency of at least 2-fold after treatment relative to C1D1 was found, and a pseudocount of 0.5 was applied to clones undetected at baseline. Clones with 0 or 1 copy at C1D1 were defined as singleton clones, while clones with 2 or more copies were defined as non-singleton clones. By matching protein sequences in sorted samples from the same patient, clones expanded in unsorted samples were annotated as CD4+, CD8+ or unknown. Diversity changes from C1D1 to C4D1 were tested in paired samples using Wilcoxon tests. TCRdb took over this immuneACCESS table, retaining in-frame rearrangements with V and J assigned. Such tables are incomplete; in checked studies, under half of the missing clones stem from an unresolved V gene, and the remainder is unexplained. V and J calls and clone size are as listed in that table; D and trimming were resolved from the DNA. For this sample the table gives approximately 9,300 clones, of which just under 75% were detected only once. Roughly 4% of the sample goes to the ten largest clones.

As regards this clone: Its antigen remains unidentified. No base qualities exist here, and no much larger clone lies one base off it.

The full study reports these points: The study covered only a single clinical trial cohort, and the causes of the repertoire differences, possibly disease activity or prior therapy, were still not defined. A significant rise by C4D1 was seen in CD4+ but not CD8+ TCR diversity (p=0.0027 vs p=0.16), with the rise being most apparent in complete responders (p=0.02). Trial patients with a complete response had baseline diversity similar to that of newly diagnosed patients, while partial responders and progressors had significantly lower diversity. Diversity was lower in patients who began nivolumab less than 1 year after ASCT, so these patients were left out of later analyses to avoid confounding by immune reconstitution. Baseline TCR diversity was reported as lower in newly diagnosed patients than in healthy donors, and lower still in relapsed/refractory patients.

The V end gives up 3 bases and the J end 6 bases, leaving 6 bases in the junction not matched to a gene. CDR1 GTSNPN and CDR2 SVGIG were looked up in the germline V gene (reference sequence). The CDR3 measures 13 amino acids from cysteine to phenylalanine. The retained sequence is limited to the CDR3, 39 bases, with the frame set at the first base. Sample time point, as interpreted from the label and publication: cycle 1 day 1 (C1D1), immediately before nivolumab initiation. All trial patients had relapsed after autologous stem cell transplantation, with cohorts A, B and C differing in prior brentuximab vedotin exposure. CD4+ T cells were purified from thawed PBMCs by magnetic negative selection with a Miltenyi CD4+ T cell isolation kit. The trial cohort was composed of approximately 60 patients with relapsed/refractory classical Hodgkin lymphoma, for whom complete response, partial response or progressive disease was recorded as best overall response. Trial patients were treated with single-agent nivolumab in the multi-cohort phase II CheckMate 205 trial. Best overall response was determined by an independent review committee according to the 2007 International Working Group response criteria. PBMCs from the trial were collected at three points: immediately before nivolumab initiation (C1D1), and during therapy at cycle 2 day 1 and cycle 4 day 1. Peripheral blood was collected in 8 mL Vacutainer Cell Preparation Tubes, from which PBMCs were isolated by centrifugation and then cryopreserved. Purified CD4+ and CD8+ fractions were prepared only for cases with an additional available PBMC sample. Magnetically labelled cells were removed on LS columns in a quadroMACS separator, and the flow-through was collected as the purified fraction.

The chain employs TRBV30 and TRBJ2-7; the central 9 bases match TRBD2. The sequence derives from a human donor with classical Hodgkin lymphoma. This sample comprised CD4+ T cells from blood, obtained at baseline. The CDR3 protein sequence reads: CAWRIAGAGEQYF. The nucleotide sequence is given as TGTGCCTGGAGAATAGCGGGAGCCGGCGAGCAGTACTTC.